This T cell receptor (beta chain) was sequenced for a study of cytomegalovirus exposure and HLA in healthy donors. Overall study results and limits: Sequencing depth roughly uniform across donors was assumed in presence/absence analyses. Rare TCR sequences predominated, though certain public TCRs were found in many donors.

In the case of this clone: Its antigen is undetermined.

This PCR relied on a set of 60 Vbeta primers and 13 Jbeta primers. Profiled with immunoSEQ multiplex PCR; TCRdb holds only in-frame clones, not every one. Found here are approximately 200,000 clones, 70% to 90% of them singletons; the top ten hold less than 2.5%. CDR1 is LNHDA and CDR2 is SQIVND in the germline V gene (reference sequence). Trimming removed 5 bases from V and 2 bases from J, with 16 bases in between. CDR3 size: 15 residues. Source material: PBMCs. This rearrangement joins TRBV19 to TRBJ2-7, with D tentatively TRBD2 (6 bases). This clonotype was obtained from a woman between 45 and 65 years old in good health and CMV-seronegative. The CDR3 nucleotides read TGTGCCAGTAGTGGGAACTTGGGACTTCCCTACGAGCAGTACTTC. This translates into CASSGNLGLPYEQYF.